This note documents a single T cell receptor (beta chain) sequence. Using its own MiXCR run on the 5' RACE reads, TCRdb lists one record per CDR3 protein. The table lists 85,000 to 130,000 distinct CDR3 sequences, over 8.5% of them singletons. These data belong to a study of T-cell memory formation after mild COVID-19. Germline assignment: CDR1 SGHTA and CDR2 FQGTGA. There are 14 residues in the CDR3. The V and J ends lost 2 bases and 7 bases, in that order; junction bases with no gene match: 5. V and J are TRBV7-3 and TRBJ1-2; 9 bases fit TRBD1. The sample was PBMCs or a T cell subset sorted from them (not recorded which). This TCR was recovered from a man aged 18 to 30 who had mild COVID-19 (a few samples of this study predate the infection). Cell type and time point are not known. In nucleotides, the CDR3 is TGTGCCAGCAGCTTAGACGGGACAGGGTTTGGCTACACCTTC. Translation gives CASSLDGTGFGYTF.